The rows below give T cell receptor beta chains drawn from one sample of a study of blood T cell repertoires in COVID-19. This table comes from immunoSEQ multiplex PCR, and its TCRdb copy is limited to in-frame clones, with some not included. Among 65,000 to 80,000 clones, about nine tenths were seen once, and the ten largest hold 1.5% to 2%. The sequenced sample consisted of peripheral blood. The receptors shown here come from a man in his thirties or forties with acute or convalescent COVID-19. The conserved cysteine and the conserved F or W are not part of the CDR3 here. D genes are given only for firm matches.

j_call d_call v_call cdr3_aa
TRBJ2-7 - TRBV6-5 ASSPSRIGSSL
TRBJ2-2 - TRBV27 ASSLGGGSYNGELF
TRBJ1-5 TRBD1 TRBV12-3/TRBV12-4 ASSRQGSWPQH
TRBJ1-5 - TRBV19 ASSIGAANQPQH
TRBJ2-2 TRBD2 TRBV5-1 ASSLAASGRSGELF
TRBJ1-5 TRBD1 TRBV7-2 ASSPQGSSPQH
TRBJ2-1 - TRBV6-6 ASSSLNEQF
TRBJ1-6 - TRBV27 ASSLDRDSPLH
TRBJ1-1 - TRBV3-1/TRBV3-2 ASSQSGGTEAF
TRBJ1-2 - TRBV2 ASSEGRRTYGYT
TRBJ2-1 - TRBV5-1 ASSLITPRSEQF